The text below deals with one TCR beta chain. Sequencing was performed with immunoSEQ multiplex PCR; in TCRdb, only in-frame clones are kept and a portion is missing. Here the sample spans over 60,000 clones, around 93% being singletons. This sample is part of a study of technical replicates of blood from several donors. V lost 2 bases and J 5 bases, leaving 24 bases between the germline ends. The length of the CDR3 is 19 residues. Material for sequencing was T cells isolated from PBMCs. The TCR sequence derives from a human donor in good health. V is TRBV23-1 and J is TRBJ1-4, with D perhaps matching TRBD1 (6 bases). TRBV23-1 is identified as an open reading frame with a role that is uncertain. The CDR3 sequence: CASSQPLGQNQRWNEKLFF. The CDR3 coding sequence is TGCGCCAGCAGTCAACCCCTAGGACAGAACCAACGCTGGAATGAAAAACTGTTTTTT.